This TCR beta chain was sequenced in a study of identical twins. Regarding the study as a whole: Where beta out-of-frame sequences were concerned, excess twin sharing was weaker.

This clonotype was recorded at least ten times. Its antigen is still unknown. A universal primer site was created by template switching, with the cDNA bearing unique molecular identifiers. TCRdb called the 5' RACE reads again in MiXCR, with one record for every CDR3 protein. Among about 150,000 distinct CDR3 sequences, approximately 4% were seen once, and the ten largest hold 7.5% to 8.5%. Germline CDR1 is SGHAT and CDR2 is FQDESV (reference sequence). J was trimmed by 6 bases and V by 5 bases; bases with no gene match: 7. The length of the CDR3 is 13 residues. The sample consisted of memory T cells sorted from blood. The TCR was taken from a man between 18 and 35 years old in good health. The chain links TRBV11-1 to TRBJ2-7; TRBD2 matches at 7 bases. The CDR3 region has the DNA TGTGCCAGCAGCCCTAGCGGTGGGCGCGAGCAGTACTTC. It yields the protein CASSPSGGREQYF.